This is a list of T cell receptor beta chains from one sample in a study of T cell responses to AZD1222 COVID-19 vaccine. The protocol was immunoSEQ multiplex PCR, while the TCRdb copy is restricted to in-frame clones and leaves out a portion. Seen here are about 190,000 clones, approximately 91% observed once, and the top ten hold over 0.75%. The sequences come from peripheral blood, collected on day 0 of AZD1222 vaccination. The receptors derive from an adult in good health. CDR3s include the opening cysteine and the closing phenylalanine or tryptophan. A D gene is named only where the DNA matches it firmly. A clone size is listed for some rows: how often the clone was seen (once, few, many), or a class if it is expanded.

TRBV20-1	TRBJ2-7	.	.	CSASQRDPYEQYF	TGCAGTGCTAGTCAGCGAGACCCCTACGAGCAGTACTTC
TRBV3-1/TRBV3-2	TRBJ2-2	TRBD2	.	CASSLLAGGTGELFF	TGTGCCAGCAGTCTACTAGCGGGAGGGACCGGGGAGCTGTTTTTT
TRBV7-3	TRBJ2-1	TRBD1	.	CASSEHRGSYNEQFF	TGTGCCAGCAGCGAGCACAGGGGGTCCTACAATGAGCAGTTCTTC
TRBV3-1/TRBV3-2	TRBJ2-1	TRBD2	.	CASSLSPSGGAVESYNEQFF	TGTGCCAGCAGCCTGAGTCCTAGCGGGGGGGCAGTTGAATCCTACAATGAGCAGTTCTTC
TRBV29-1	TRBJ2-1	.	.	CSVVGGTISYNEQFF	TGCAGCGTTGTGGGAGGCACGATCTCCTACAATGAGCAGTTCTTC
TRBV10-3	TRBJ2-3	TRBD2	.	CAIRATSESSTDTQYF	TGTGCCATACGGGCGACTAGCGAATCTAGCACAGATACGCAGTATTTT
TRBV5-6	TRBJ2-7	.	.	CASSLDGRPPAEQYF	TGTGCCAGCAGCTTGGATGGGAGGCCCCCCGCCGAGCAGTACTTC
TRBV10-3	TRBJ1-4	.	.	CAISEDQGLANEKLFF	TGTGCCATCAGTGAGGATCAGGGACTGGCTAATGAAAAACTGTTTTTT
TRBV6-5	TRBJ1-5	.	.	CASSTGMSNQPQHF	TGTGCCAGCAGCACAGGGATGAGCAATCAGCCCCAGCATTTT
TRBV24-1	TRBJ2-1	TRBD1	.	CATSRRQGANNEQFF	TGTGCCACCAGCCGAAGACAGGGGGCGAACAATGAGCAGTTCTTC
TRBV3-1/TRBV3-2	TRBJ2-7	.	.	CASSQDGTRSYEQYF	TGTGCCAGCAGCCAAGATGGGACCCGCTCCTACGAGCAGTACTTC
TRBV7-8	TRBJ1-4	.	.	CASSTRDLGRKRLFF	TGTGCCAGCAGCACCCGGGACCTGGGGAGGAAAAGGCTGTTTTTT
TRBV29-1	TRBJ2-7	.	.	CSVEDYSSFEQYF	TGCAGCGTTGAAGATTATTCTAGCTTCGAGCAGTACTTC
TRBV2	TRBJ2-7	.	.	CASSDARGRGETREQYF	TGTGCCAGCAGTGACGCCAGGGGTCGGGGTGAGACGAGAGAGCAGTACTTC
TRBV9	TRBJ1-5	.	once	CASSPGGAINQPQHF	TGTGCCAGCAGCCCGGGAGGGGCCATCAATCAGCCCCAGCATTTT
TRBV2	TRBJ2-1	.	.	CASSELPALSFF	TGTGCCAGCAGTGAACTTCCAGCCCTTTCTTTCTTC
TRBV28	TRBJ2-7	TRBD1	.	CASSHRGSSYEQYF	TGTGCCAGCAGCCACAGGGGAAGCTCCTACGAGCAGTACTTC
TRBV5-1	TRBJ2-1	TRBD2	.	CASSGTSGGSYNEQFF	TGCGCCAGCAGTGGGACTAGCGGGGGGTCCTACAATGAGCAGTTCTTC
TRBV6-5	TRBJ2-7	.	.	CASRYDPSSYEQYF	TGTGCCAGCAGATACGACCCGAGCTCCTACGAGCAGTACTTC
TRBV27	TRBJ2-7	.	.	CASSFDIYSYEQYF	TGTGCCAGCAGTTTCGACATTTACTCCTACGAGCAGTACTTC
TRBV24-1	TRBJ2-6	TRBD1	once	CATSEGTGGLSGANVLTF	TGTGCCACCAGTGAAGGGACAGGGGGCTTAAGTGGGGCCAACGTCCTGACTTTC
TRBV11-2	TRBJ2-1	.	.	CASSLASGPGQFF	TGTGCCAGCAGCTTAGCCTCGGGACCTGGGCAGTTCTTC
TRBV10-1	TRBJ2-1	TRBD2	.	CALHQREALHNEQFF	TGCGCCTTACATCAGCGGGAGGCGCTCCACAATGAGCAGTTCTTC
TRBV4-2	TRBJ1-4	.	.	CASSRLGDEKLFF	TGTGCCAGCAGCCGCTTAGGTGATGAAAAACTGTTTTTT
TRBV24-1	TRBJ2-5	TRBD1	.	CATSDFGGQGGRETQYF	TGTGCCACCAGTGATTTTGGGGGACAGGGGGGACGGGAGACCCAGTACTTC
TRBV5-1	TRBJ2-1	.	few	CASSPREGGTYNEQFF	TGCGCCAGCAGCCCCCGGGAAGGGGGGACCTACAATGAGCAGTTCTTC
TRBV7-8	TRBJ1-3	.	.	CASSPDSSGNTIYF	TGTGCCAGCAGTCCGGACAGCTCTGGAAACACCATATATTTT
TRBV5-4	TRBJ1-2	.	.	CASSDRRLYGYTF	TGTGCCAGCAGCGACAGGCGCCTCTATGGCTACACCTTC
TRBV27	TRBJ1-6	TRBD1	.	CASSRQGAYNSPLHF	TGTGCCAGCAGCCGACAGGGGGCCTATAATTCACCCCTCCACTTT
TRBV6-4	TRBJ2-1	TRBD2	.	CASRPSGGGDNEQFF	TGTGCCAGCAGACCCTCGGGCGGGGGGGACAATGAGCAGTTCTTC
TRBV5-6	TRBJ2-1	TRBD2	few	CASSPLTSGGNEQFF	TGTGCCAGCAGCCCGCTAACTAGCGGGGGCAATGAGCAGTTCTTC
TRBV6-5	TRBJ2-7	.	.	CASSYSQRSSYEQYF	TGTGCCAGCAGTTACTCGCAGAGGAGCTCCTACGAGCAGTACTTC
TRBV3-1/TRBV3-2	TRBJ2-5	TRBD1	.	CASSPWDSQETQYF	TGTGCCAGCAGCCCCTGGGACAGCCAAGAGACCCAGTACTTC
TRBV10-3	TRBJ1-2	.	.	CAISESSLVWDYGYTF	TGTGCCATCAGTGAGTCGTCTTTGGTTTGGGACTATGGCTACACCTTC
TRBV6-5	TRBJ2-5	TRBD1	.	CASSYSIRDRQETQYF	TGTGCCAGCAGTTACTCGATTCGGGACAGACAAGAGACCCAGTACTTC
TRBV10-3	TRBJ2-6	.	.	CAISGVLAGPSGANVLTF	TGTGCCATCAGTGGGGTGTTAGCAGGGCCCTCTGGGGCCAACGTCCTGACTTTC
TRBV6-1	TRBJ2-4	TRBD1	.	CASSDRTGLLNIQYF	TGTGCCAGCAGTGATAGGACAGGGCTCTTAAACATTCAGTACTTC
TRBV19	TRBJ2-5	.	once	CASSMSLNQETQYF	TGTGCCAGTAGTATGAGTCTAAACCAAGAGACCCAGTACTTC